A selection of T cell receptor beta chains follows, all from one sample in a study of Graves' ophthalmopathy and Graves' hyperthyroidism. TCRdb used MiXCR to reprocess the multiplex PCR reads, holding one entry per CDR3 protein. Of roughly 1.1 million distinct CDR3 sequences listed, roughly 35% are singletons. Material for sequencing was peripheral blood or thyroid tissue (not recorded which). All receptors come from an adult man with Graves' hyperthyroidism. Each CDR3 is given with its conserved first and last residue. D genes are given only for firm matches. Clone size appears in some rows only: once, few, many, or a class for an expanded clone.

D gene	V gene	J gene	clone size	CDR3 protein	CDR3 DNA
TRBD1	TRBV12-3/TRBV12-4	TRBJ1-4	many	CASRQGIDEKLFF	TGTGCCAGCCGACAGGGAATAGATGAAAAACTGTTTTTT
NA	TRBV20-1	TRBJ2-7	NA	CSARGQESIYEQYF	TGCAGTGCTAGAGGACAGGAATCTATCTACGAGCAGTACTTC
TRBD2	TRBV7-4	TRBJ2-7	NA	CASSFLTGGDGQPVRGEQYF	TGTGCCAGCAGCTTCCTAACGGGAGGCGACGGCCAGCCCGTGAGAGGCGAGCAGTACTTC
TRBD1	TRBV12-5	TRBJ2-7	NA	CASGFQKGQGTYEQYF	TGTGCTAGTGGTTTTCAAAAAGGACAGGGTACCTACGAGCAGTACTTC
TRBD1	TRBV29-1	TRBJ1-6	NA	CSVGDRGRNSPLHF	TGCAGCGTGGGGGACAGGGGACGGAATTCACCCCTCCACTTT
NA	TRBV15	TRBJ2-3	NA	CATSRDRPGGTDTQYF	TGTGCCACCAGCAGAGATCGGCCAGGGGGCACAGATACGCAGTATTTT
TRBD1	TRBV7-9	TRBJ1-5	NA	CASSFEPGQGANQPQHF	TGTGCCAGCAGCTTTGAACCGGGACAGGGGGCCAATCAGCCCCAGCATTTT
NA	TRBV19	TRBJ2-2	many	CASRTDRTMNTGELFF	TGTGCCAGTAGAACAGACCGGACGATGAACACCGGGGAGCTGTTTTTT
NA	TRBV12-3/TRBV12-4	TRBJ2-7	few	CASSLYGSGTYEQYF	TGTGCCAGCAGTTTGTATGGTTCTGGAACCTACGAGCAGTACTTC
NA	TRBV25-1	TRBJ1-1	NA	CASRGAGKTEAFF	TGTGCCAGCAGAGGGGCCGGGAAAACTGAAGCTTTCTTT
NA	TRBV7-3	TRBJ1-6	many	CASSLNAQGYSPLHF	TGTGCCAGCAGCTTAAATGCACAGGGATATTCACCCCTCCACTTT
NA	TRBV5-1	TRBJ2-7	NA	CASSLTGRYNEQYF	TGCGCCAGCAGCTTGACAGGACGGTACAACGAGCAGTACTTC
NA	TRBV19	TRBJ1-2	many	CASSWDPLANYGYTF	TGTGCCAGTAGTTGGGATCCGTTAGCTAACTATGGCTACACCTTC
NA	TRBV15	TRBJ1-4	many	CATSSRGLEGISANEKLFF	TGTGCCACCAGCAGTCGCGGTTTGGAGGGGATTAGCGCTAATGAAAAACTGTTTTTT
TRBD2	TRBV29-1	TRBJ2-7	many	CSVGTNYEQYF	TGCAGCGTGGGGACTAACTACGAGCAGTACTTC
TRBD1	TRBV29-1	TRBJ1-1	many	CSGERGQDFEAFF	TGCAGCGGCGAACGGGGACAGGACTTTGAAGCTTTCTTT
TRBD2	TRBV29-1	TRBJ2-2	many	CSVESVAGLYTGELFF	TGCAGCGTTGAGTCGGTAGCGGGGCTTTACACCGGGGAGCTGTTTTTT
NA	TRBV12-3/TRBV12-4	TRBJ1-6	many	CASSYRSSYNSPLHF	TGCGCCAGCAGCTACAGGAGCTCCTATAATTCACCCCTCCACTTT
NA	TRBV14	TRBJ1-2	once	CASSHERAGKRNGYTF	TGTGCCAGCAGCCATGAGAGAGCAGGGAAACGTAATGGCTACACCTTC
NA	TRBV6-5	TRBJ1-5	many	CASSYSFSNQPQHF	TGTGCCAGCAGTTACTCGTTCAGCAATCAGCCCCAGCATTTT
NA	TRBV25-1	TRBJ1-1	many	CASSELEHTEAFF	TGTGCCAGCAGTGAATTGGAGCACACTGAAGCTTTCTTT
TRBD2	TRBV6-5	TRBJ2-5	NA	CASSYYPTSGETQYF	TGTGCCAGCAGTTACTACCCGACTAGCGGGGAGACCCAGTACTTC
NA	TRBV2	TRBJ1-1	NA	CASRRESDYGYTEAFF	TGTGCCAGCAGGCGAGAATCCGACTATGGCTACACTGAAGCTTTCTTT
NA	TRBV6-5	TRBJ1-6	few	CASSYSTYRDYNSPLHF	TGTGCCAGCAGTTACTCGACGTACAGGGACTATAATTCACCCCTCCACTTT
NA	TRBV30	TRBJ1-3	NA	CAWRYGGNTIYF	TGTGCCTGGAGGTATGGTGGAAACACCATATATTTT
TRBD1	TRBV2	TRBJ2-7	many	CASSRHEQQTGEQYF	TGTGCCAGCAGCCGCCACGAACAACAGACAGGGGAGCAGTACTTC
NA	TRBV7-9	TRBJ1-6	NA	CASSQFQGSSGNSPLHF	TGTGCCAGCAGCCAATTTCAGGGGAGCTCTGGGAATTCACCCCTCCACTTT
NA	TRBV7-6	TRBJ1-5	once	CASSPPGLGNQPQHF	TGTGCCAGCAGCCCCCCCGGGCTCGGCAATCAGCCCCAGCATTTT
NA	TRBV5-1	TRBJ1-6	many	CASSEQGEDSPLHF	TGCGCCAGCAGTGAACAGGGTGAGGATTCACCCCTCCACTTT